These 24 T cell receptor beta chains were all obtained from the same sample, sequenced in a study of blood T cell repertoires in COVID-19. The repertoire was sequenced with immunoSEQ multiplex PCR; TCRdb's copy has only in-frame clones and lacks some. The data hold roughly 370,000 clones, with around nine tenths observed a single time. The specimen was PBMCs or T cells enriched from blood (not recorded which). The receptors shown here come from a woman aged 45-60 years who had recovered from COVID-19.

The rearrangement links TRBV7-9 to TRBJ2-5, with D perhaps matching TRBD2 (6 bases). The CDR3 is 15 amino acids. V lost 0 bases and J 1 base, leaving 9 bases between the germline ends. The germline V gene encodes CDR1 SEHNR and CDR2 FQNEAQ (reference sequence). The DNA of the CDR3 is TGTGCCAGCAGCTTAGCATATAGCGGCCAAGAGACCCAGTACTTC. Residues: CASSLAYSGQETQYF.

V is TRBV7-9 and J is TRBJ1-1; tentative D call: TRBD1 (6 bases). Germline lookup yields CDR1 SEHNR and CDR2 FQNEAQ (reference sequence). Trimming cost V 4 bases and J 6 bases, with 12 bases left between them. This CDR3 comprises 13 residues. The CDR3 DNA sequence: TGTGCCAGCAGCTGGACAGAGGAAGCTGAAGCTTTCTTT. This codes for CASSWTEEAEAFF.

This clone was seen once. The rearrangement joins TRBV28 to TRBJ1-6; D might be TRBD1 (6 bases). CDR1 is MDHEN and CDR2 is SYDVKM in the germline V gene. V was cut by 5 bases and J by 10 bases, with 12 bases left in between. There are 13 residues in the CDR3. The CDR3 reads CASSEGGVSPLHF. In DNA, the CDR3 is TGTGCCAGCAGTGAGGGGGGGGTCTCACCCCTCCACTTT.

The J gene is TRBJ2-2, the V gene TRBV7-3; 9 bases agree with TRBD2. V trimming: 2 bases; J trimming: 6 bases; junction bases outside the gene matches: 4. The CDR3 extends over 15 amino acids. Germline-derived CDR1 and CDR2 are SGHTA and FQGTGA. The CDR3 sequence: CASSLAGGPPGELFF. Written as DNA, the CDR3 is TGTGCCAGCAGCTTAGCGGGGGGGCCTCCCGGGGAGCTGTTTTTT.

J is TRBJ2-3 and V is TRBV10-1; TRBD1 aligns across 9 bases. This CDR3 spans 14 amino acids. V was clipped by 6 bases and J by 4 bases; unmatched bases: 5. Germline CDR1 is WNHNN and CDR2 is SYGVQD (reference sequence). The CDR3 sequence: CASRVTGGPDTQYF. The DNA for the CDR3 is TGCGCCAGCAGAGTGACAGGGGGTCCAGATACGCAGTATTTT.

This clone was recorded only once. The gene calls are TRBV29-1 and TRBJ1-4; D might be TRBD1 (6 bases). Deletions cut 7 bases from V and 8 bases from J, with 17 bases between. Germline loops: CDR1 SQVTM, CDR2 ANQGSEA. The CDR3 spans 13 residues. The CDR3 region has the DNA TGCAGCGGAAGGGACACCGAGGGGGAAAAACTGTTTTTT. It yields the protein CSGRDTEGEKLFF.

This chain connects TRBV5-1 to TRBJ2-6, with 8 bases aligning to TRBD1. Germline lookup yields CDR1 SGHRS and CDR2 YFSETQ. The CDR3 covers 18 residues. The junction had 7 bases not matched to a gene; V was cut back by 2 bases and J by 0 bases. The DNA of the CDR3 is TGCGCCAGCAGCTTAGCAGGGGGCCCAATCTCTGGGGCCAACGTCCTGACTTTC. This codes for CASSLAGGPISGANVLTF.

The chain carries TRBV7-9 and TRBJ2-7, with D possibly being TRBD2 (5 bases). Germline CDR1 is SEHNR and CDR2 is FQNEAQ (reference sequence). The CDR3 runs 14 residues. The V and J ends lost 5 bases and 0 bases respectively, with 11 bases between them. The CDR3 reads CASSHAGSSYEQYF. Here the CDR3 DNA reads TGTGCCAGCAGCCACGCGGGTTCCTCCTACGAGCAGTACTTC.

The chain combines TRBV2 with TRBJ1-3; TRBD1 matches at 8 bases. Germline loops: CDR1 SNHLY, CDR2 FYNNEI. This CDR3 has 17 amino acids. V gave up 4 bases and J gave up 0 bases; unmatched junction bases: 8. The CDR3 reads CASSGTGTQSSGNTIYF. CDR3 bases: TGTGCCAGCAGTGGGACAGGGACCCAATCCTCTGGAAACACCATATATTTT.

The J gene is TRBJ2-1, the V gene TRBV5-5; D not certain. Germline-derived CDR1 and CDR2 are SGHKS and YYEKEE (reference sequence). Trimming removed 0 bases at V and 9 bases at J, with 7 bases between. The CDR3 runs 12 residues. The CDR3 nucleotides are TGTGCCAGCAGCTTGGTCGCCGGTGAGCAGTTCTTC. As protein: CASSLVAGEQFF.

The chain employs TRBV6-5 and TRBJ1-5; D may be TRBD1 (6 bases). Trimming shortened V by 5 bases and J by 3 bases, and 8 bases separated the two germline ends. This CDR3 has 13 residues. Germline CDR1 is MNHEY and CDR2 is SVGAGI. CDR3 region: CASSQGPNQPQHF. In DNA, the CDR3 is TGTGCCAGCAGTCAGGGGCCCAATCAGCCCCAGCATTTT.

This clone was observed once. The V and J genes are TRBV7-9 and TRBJ1-3, with D possibly matching TRBD1 (6 bases). The CDR3 loop spans 16 amino acids. Germline assignment: CDR1 SEHNR and CDR2 FQNEAQ (reference sequence). V was shortened by 4 bases and J by 2 bases, with 15 bases between the two germline ends. The CDR3 DNA follows: TGTGCCAGCAGCTCGCGCACAGGGCCCGCTGGAAACACCATATATTTT. It specifies CASSSRTGPAGNTIYF.

The genes are TRBV3-1 (or the pseudogene TRBV3-2) and TRBJ1-5; D is unresolved. CDR3 length equals 12 residues. V lost 8 bases, J lost 4 bases, and 9 bases lay in between. Germline V gene sequence: CDR1 LGHDT, CDR2 YNNKEL (reference sequence). CDR3: CASGLLNQPQHF. In DNA form, the CDR3 reads TGTGCCAGCGGACTATTAAATCAGCCCCAGCATTTT.

The chain joins TRBV6-6 to TRBJ2-3; perhaps TRBD2 as D (6 bases). Germline CDR1 MNHNY, CDR2 SVGAGI (reference sequence). Deletions cut 7 bases from V and 6 bases from J, with 14 bases between. The CDR3 extends over 13 amino acids. The CDR3 sequence is CASKRDSGDTQYF. DNA of the CDR3: TGTGCCAGCAAAAGGGACTCGGGGGATACGCAGTATTTT.

This chain links TRBV6-5 with TRBJ1-5; D perhaps matches TRBD1 (5 bases). Trimming stripped 6 bases from V and 7 bases from J, with 10 bases between. This CDR3 has 12 amino acids. The germline CDR1 and CDR2 sequences are MNHEY and SVGAGI. The CDR3 DNA follows: TGTGCCAGCAGAGGGGATTACCAGCCCCAGCATTTT. It specifies CASRGDYQPQHF.

This clone was picked up one time. The chain has TRBV7-8 and TRBJ1-2; D may be TRBD1 (6 bases). Per the germline V gene, CDR1 is SGHVS and CDR2 is FQNEAQ. CDR3 length equals 12 residues. V lost 5 bases and J lost 14, with 18 bases in between. The CDR3 protein is CASSLSGQNSTF. The CDR3 DNA follows: TGTGCCAGCAGCCTAAGTGGACAGAACTCTACCTTC.

The chain is built from TRBV19 and TRBJ1-2, with TRBD1 matching 9 bases. The ends lost 0 bases at V and 8 bases at J; junction bases unmatched: 13. Germline V gives CDR1 LNHDA, CDR2 SQIVND (reference sequence). The CDR3 totals 17 residues. The CDR3 coding sequence is TGTGCCAGTAGTATAGATGTGAACAGGGGGCGCTTGGAGGGCTACACCTTC. This sequence encodes CASSIDVNRGRLEGYTF.

The chain joins TRBV19 to TRBJ2-1, with 7 nucleotides matching TRBD2. After removal of 0 bases from V and 8 bases from J, the junction contained 13 bases not matched to a gene. CDR3 size: 17 residues. Per germline, CDR1 LNHDA and CDR2 SQIVND (reference sequence). CDR3 coding DNA: TGTGCCAGTAGTATAGATGGGCCTAGCGGTAGTCTCGATGAGCAGTTCTTC. Amino acid sequence: CASSIDGPSGSLDEQFF.

The V gene is TRBV29-1, the J gene TRBJ1-2; D possibly corresponds to TRBD1 (6 bases). Germline assignment: CDR1 SQVTM and CDR2 ANQGSEA. The CDR3 loop spans 14 amino acids. The ends were cut back, 5 bases at V and 0 bases at J, with 13 bases in the middle. CDR3 sequence (DNA): TGCAGCGTTACCGGGACATCTACTAACTATGGCTACACCTTC. It encodes CSVTGTSTNYGYTF.

This chain connects TRBV14 to TRBJ2-1, with 12 positions matching TRBD2. The CDR3 extends over 17 amino acids. Germline V gene sequence: CDR1 SGHDN, CDR2 FVKESK. After removal of 1 base from V and 6 bases from J, the junction contained 7 bases not matched to a gene. The CDR3 DNA reads as TGTGCCAGCAGCCAAGGGACTAGCGGGGTGAAGTCCAATGAGCAGTTCTTC. Residues: CASSQGTSGVKSNEQFF.

This clone has just one count. The J gene is TRBJ2-7, the V gene TRBV28; 8 bases map to TRBD1. The V gene's germline CDR1 is MDHEN and CDR2 SYDVKM. V lost 5 bases and J lost 6; bases outside the gene matches: 9. CDR3 length: 14 residues. CDR3 nucleotide sequence: TGTGCCAGCAGTCCACCGGGACAGGCGGTCGAGCAGTACTTC. Translating it yields CASSPPGQAVEQYF.

The V gene is TRBV6-6, the J gene TRBJ1-2; no reliable D call. V lost 5 bases to trimming and J lost 0 bases, with 10 bases between them. In germline, CDR1 is MNHNY, CDR2 SVGAGI (reference sequence). The CDR3 contains 14 residues. CDR3 residues: CASSNPDSNYGYTF. CDR3 DNA sequence: TGTGCCAGCAGTAACCCGGACTCTAACTATGGCTACACCTTC.

The rearrangement uses TRBV2 and TRBJ2-7; no firm D call. In germline, CDR1 is SNHLY, CDR2 FYNNEI. The CDR3 extends over 16 amino acids. The germline V and J ends were trimmed by 6 bases and 3 bases, with 21 bases remaining between them. CDR3 DNA: TGTGCCAGCAGCAATGGGCCCCCTAATACCAACTACGAGCAGTACTTC. It translates to CASSNGPPNTNYEQYF.

This rearrangement joins TRBV5-1 to TRBJ2-3; no reliable D call. Germline loops: CDR1 SGHRS, CDR2 YFSETQ. V lost 0 bases to trimming and J lost 2 bases, with 10 bases between them. This CDR3 has 15 amino acids. CDR3 bases: TGCGCCAGCAGCTTGGCCGCGGAGAACACAGATACGCAGTATTTT. Translating it yields CASSLAAENTDTQYF.